The 10 T cell receptor beta chains in this list originate from one sample, sequenced in a study of blood T cell repertoires in COVID-19. Assay: immunoSEQ multiplex PCR; the TCRdb copy retains only in-frame clones and omits some. The data hold more than 200,000 clones, with about 87% observed a single time. Sequenced sample: peripheral blood. The receptors here all came from a woman aged 60 to 75 with COVID-19, enrolled during active disease.

The V and J genes are TRBV7-9 and TRBJ2-7, with 8 bases fitting TRBD2. The V and J ends lost 6 bases and 6 bases, in that order; junction bases with no gene match: 7. The CDR3 spans 13 residues. Germline loops: CDR1 SEHNR, CDR2 FQNEAQ (reference sequence). The CDR3 sequence is CASSAGGKGEQYF. The CDR3 DNA sequence: TGTGCCAGCAGTGCGGGGGGAAAGGGCGAGCAGTACTTC.

The chain is built from TRBV5-1 and TRBJ1-2, with a possible D match to TRBD1 (6 bases). Trimming stripped 4 bases from V and 4 bases from J, with 11 bases between. This CDR3 comprises 13 residues. Per germline, CDR1 SGHRS and CDR2 YFSETQ. The CDR3 sequence is CASSNQGTYGYTF. DNA of the CDR3: TGCGCCAGCAGCAATCAGGGGACCTATGGCTACACCTTC.

Only one count was recorded for this clone. The rearrangement links TRBV2 to TRBJ1-2; the D gene is possibly TRBD1 (6 bases). The CDR3 contains 20 residues. Germline V gene lookup returns CDR1 SNHLY and CDR2 FYNNEI. With 6 bases removed from V and 0 bases from J, the gap between germline ends came to 29 bases. CDR3 region: CASRRTLGHSNPKANYGYTF. CDR3 nucleotide sequence: TGTGCCAGCAGGAGGACCTTGGGACATTCCAACCCTAAAGCTAACTATGGCTACACCTTC.

For this clone: Other DNA sequences in this sample translate to the same CDR3. The chain employs TRBV28 and TRBJ1-6, with D perhaps matching TRBD1 (6 bases). CDR1 and CDR2 (germline): MDHEN, SYDVKM. The V and J ends lost 2 bases and 7 bases respectively, with 9 bases between them. The CDR3 is 14 amino acids. This CDR3 is CASSLAGVNSPLHF. The CDR3 DNA reads TGTGCCAGCAGTTTAGCAGGGGTCAATTCACCCCTCCACTTT.

The chain employs TRBV6-5 and TRBJ2-3; tentatively, D is TRBD1 (5 bases). The CDR3 is 14 amino acids. Trimming stripped 7 bases from V and 1 base from J, with 12 bases between. Germline V gives CDR1 MNHEY, CDR2 SVGAGI. The CDR3 loop is CASTQVQGTDTQYF. Here the CDR3 DNA reads TGTGCCAGCACCCAAGTACAGGGCACAGATACGCAGTATTTT.

V usage is TRBV9 and J usage is TRBJ2-7, with 10 bases matching TRBD2. Germline loops: CDR1 SGDLS, CDR2 YYNGEE. Germline trimming cut 2 bases from V and 5 bases from J; bases unmatched to any gene: 1. The CDR3 sequence is 13 residues long. CDR3 DNA sequence: TGTGCCAGCAGCGTGGGGACTAGCGACGAGCAGTACTTC. It specifies CASSVGTSDEQYF.

The chain employs TRBV10-3 and TRBJ1-1; weak D call: TRBD1 (5 bases). The CDR3 loop spans 13 amino acids. The V and J ends lost 7 bases and 2 bases respectively, with 11 bases between them. The V gene's germline CDR1 is ENHRY and CDR2 SYGVKD. The CDR3 protein is CAIMGQGNTEAFF. As DNA, the CDR3 is TGTGCCATCATGGGGCAGGGCAACACTGAAGCTTTCTTT.

Only one count was recorded for this clone. V usage is TRBV30 and J usage is TRBJ2-3; a weak D match, TRBD1 (7 bases). The ends were cut back, 3 bases at V and 4 bases at J, with 20 bases in the middle. Germline V lookup: CDR1 GTSNPN, CDR2 SVGIG (reference sequence). This CDR3 region has 16 residues. The CDR3, as DNA: TGTGCCTGGAGACCCTCATGGGGCAGGGGGGCAGATACGCAGTATTTT. It yields the protein CAWRPSWGRGADTQYF.

DNA of the CDR3: TGTGCCAGCAGTTACTCGATTTTACAGGACTACGAGCAGTACTTC. It translates to CASSYSILQDYEQYF. The rearrangement links TRBV6-5 to TRBJ2-7; D is perhaps TRBD1 (5 bases). The CDR3 contains 15 residues. V was trimmed by 0 bases and J by 3 bases, leaving 12 bases between them. Germline CDR1 is MNHEY and CDR2 is SVGAGI.

The V gene is TRBV7-2, the J gene TRBJ1-2; D is unclear. Germline values: CDR1 SGHTA, CDR2 FQGNSA. The CDR3 contains 14 residues. V lost 5 bases and J lost 2, with 12 bases in between. CDR3 in amino acids: CASSPAGLNYGYTF. DNA for the CDR3: TGTGCCAGCAGCCCCGCAGGACTAAACTATGGCTACACCTTC.